Each of the 29 T cell receptor beta chains below was sequenced from the same sample in a study of blood T cells in healthy people across ages. The authors ran a second PCR of 7 to 11 cycles using a sample-barcoded 5' primer and a J-beta primer mix. Each CDR3 protein is one row after TCRdb ran MiXCR on the 5' RACE reads. The data hold around 900,000 distinct CDR3 sequences, with 29% observed a single time. Sequencing used blood. The source is a woman over 75 in good health.

This clonotype was detected ten times or more. J is TRBJ2-7 and V is TRBV20-1; 10 nucleotides match TRBD2. This CDR3 is built from 16 residues. The germline V gene has CDR1 DFQATT and CDR2 SNEGSKA (reference sequence). The V gene end was trimmed by 5 bases and the J gene end by 5 bases; junction bases not matched to a gene: 15. In nucleotides, the CDR3 is TGCAGTGCTTACCCAGTTAGCGGGGGGCCCCCCAACGAGCAGTACTTC. Its protein product is CSAYPVSGGPPNEQYF.

This clonotype has a handful of counts. This chain links TRBV7-8 with TRBJ1-5; 7 nucleotides match TRBD1. In germline, CDR1 is SGHVS, CDR2 FQNEAQ. The V and J ends lost 2 bases and 5 bases, in that order; junction bases with no gene match: 3. The CDR3 extends over 14 amino acids. CDR3 in amino acids: CASSLSRGDQPQHF. The CDR3 DNA reads TGTGCCAGCAGCTTAAGCAGGGGGGATCAGCCCCAGCATTTT.

This clonotype was counted a few times. The J gene is TRBJ2-2, the V gene TRBV5-1; the D gene is possibly TRBD1 (5 bases). This CDR3 is 16 amino acids long. Trimming left V 6 bases short and J 0 bases short, with 15 bases between. Germline values: CDR1 SGHRS, CDR2 YFSETQ. Here the CDR3 DNA reads TGCGCCAGCATGAGGACAACTTCTGCGAACACCGGGGAGCTGTTTTTT. This translates into CASMRTTSANTGELFF.

This clonotype was seen just once. The chain uses TRBV7-2 and TRBJ1-2; unclear D gene. V was cut by 5 bases and J by 11 bases, with 15 bases left in between. The CDR3 sequence is 12 residues long. Germline-derived CDR1 and CDR2 are SGHTA and FQGNSA. Here the CDR3 DNA reads TGTGCCAGCAGCGCAGGAGGGAACGGGTACACCTTC. This gives the protein CASSAGGNGYTF. The variable domain in full, with the rest retrieved from reference TRBV7-2 and TRBJ1-2, is GAGVSQSPSNKVTEKGKDVELRCDPISGHTALYWYRQSLGQGLEFLIYFQGNSAPDKSGLPSDRFSAERTGGSVSTLTIQRTQQEDSAVYLCASSAGGNGYTFGSGTRLTVV.

The chain couples TRBV28 to TRBJ2-3; D tentatively fits TRBD1 or TRBD2 (5 bases each). CDR3 length equals 14 residues. Germline assignment: CDR1 MDHEN and CDR2 SYDVKM. V lost 5 bases and J 8 bases, leaving 17 bases between the germline ends. The CDR3 DNA follows: TGTGCCAGCAGTCCCTCCGGGGCACTAGGTACGCAGTATTTT. This encodes CASSPSGALGTQYF.

This clonotype occurred many times. The V and J genes are TRBV7-2 and TRBJ2-3; 7 bases map to TRBD2. This CDR3 comprises 17 residues. V was pared by 4 bases and J by 3 bases, with 13 bases of the junction left unmatched. Germline lookup yields CDR1 SGHTA and CDR2 FQGNSA. The CDR3 DNA follows: TGTGCCAGCAGCTCGCGGGGGACCTTGCTCAAGACAGATACGCAGTATTTT. It encodes CASSSRGTLLKTDTQYF.

Turning to this clonotype: This sequence may be a read error, since a much larger clone differs from it by one base. The rearrangement uses TRBV20-1 and TRBJ2-6; D uncertain. V lost 5 bases to trimming and J lost 0 bases, with 17 bases between them. The CDR3 has 17 residues. Germline V lookup: CDR1 DFQATT, CDR2 SNEGSKA (reference sequence). The DNA of the CDR3 is TGCAGTGCTGGGGTTAGTTCTTATCGCTCTGGGGCCAACGTCCTGACTTTC. Protein product: CSAGVSSYRSGANVLTF.

In regard to this clonotype: This may be a read error: a much more frequent sequence differs by one nucleotide. The CDR3 loop is CASSLTGDCYEQYF. CDR3 bases: TGTGCCAGCAGTTTGACAGGGGATTGCTACGAGCAGTACTTC. The gene calls are TRBV7-2 and TRBJ2-7; 8 bases align to TRBD1. The length of the CDR3 is 14 residues. Germline CDR1 SGHTA, CDR2 FQGNSA. Trimming at V came to 6 bases and at J to 3 bases, leaving 7 bases not matched to a gene.

This clonotype was seen ten or more times. The rearrangement links TRBV6-2 or TRBV6-3 to TRBJ2-3; possibly TRBD2 for D (5 bases). The V end lost 8 bases, the J end lost 0 bases, and 12 bases lay between the germline ends. Germline-derived CDR1 and CDR2 are MNHEY and SVGEGT. The CDR3 covers 14 residues. The CDR3 nucleotides are TGTGCCAGCCGAAGGCTAGCTAGCACAGATACGCAGTATTTT. Protein sequence: CASRRLASTDTQYF.

In this sample, this clonotype turned up many times. The gene calls are TRBV5-1 and TRBJ1-2, with 8 bases fitting TRBD1. Germline trimming cut 4 bases from V and 4 bases from J; bases unmatched to any gene: 9. Germline V gene sequence: CDR1 SGHRS, CDR2 YFSETQ. This CDR3 contains 15 residues. This CDR3 is CASSDRGTGPYGYTF. The CDR3 DNA follows: TGCGCCAGCAGCGACCGTGGGACAGGTCCCTATGGCTACACCTTC.

A few counts support this clonotype. This chain links TRBV7-2 with TRBJ2-1; D remains ambiguous. The end of the DNA fits TRBJ2-7 better, so the J call may be wrong. Germline V gives CDR1 SGHTA, CDR2 FQGNSA. This CDR3 region has 16 residues. Here the CDR3 reads CASSPISTPSYNEQYF. The CDR3 DNA sequence: TGTGCCAGCAGCCCCATTTCGACACCCTCCTACAATGAGCAGTACTTC.

This clonotype was recorded at least ten times. This sequence joins TRBV20-1 and TRBJ2-5; no firm D call. Germline values: CDR1 DFQATT, CDR2 SNEGSKA (reference sequence). Trimming pared 6 bases from V and 2 bases from J, leaving 4 bases between. The length of the CDR3 is 10 residues. CDR3: CSAAQETQYF. Written as DNA, the CDR3 is TGCAGTGCCGCGCAAGAGACCCAGTACTTC.

This clonotype was counted many times. The V gene is TRBV20-1, the J gene TRBJ1-5; unclear D gene. Trimming removed 4 bases at V and 2 bases at J, with 9 bases between. CDR1 DFQATT and CDR2 SNEGSKA come from the germline V gene (reference sequence). This CDR3 has 13 amino acids. CDR3 sequence reads: CSAKTTGNQPQHF. The CDR3, as DNA: TGCAGTGCTAAAACGACGGGCAATCAGCCCCAGCATTTT.

This clonotype showed up just a few times. The chain uses TRBV6-6 and TRBJ1-6, with TRBD1 as a possible D gene (5 bases). The germline V gene encodes CDR1 MNHNY and CDR2 SVGAGI (reference sequence). CDR3 length equals 14 residues. V dropped 5 bases and J dropped 9 bases, with 14 bases sitting between them. The CDR3 bases are TGTGCCAGCAGTAGGCAGGGCCGTGGTTCACCCCTCCACTTT. Protein sequence: CASSRQGRGSPLHF.

This clonotype showed up just a few times. V gene TRBV20-1 combines with J gene TRBJ2-2; TRBD1 agrees at 8 bases. Unmatched junction bases numbered 11, after V lost 1 base and J lost 4 bases. CDR1 and CDR2 from the germline V gene are DFQATT and SNEGSKA (reference sequence). The CDR3 loop spans 17 amino acids. DNA of the CDR3: TGCAGTGCTAGAGTGGGGGGAACAGGGGGTGTCACCGGGGAGCTGTTTTTT. This encodes CSARVGGTGGVTGELFF.

This clonotype was seen a handful of times. The rearrangement uses TRBV3-1 and TRBJ1-4, with D possibly matching TRBD1 (6 bases). This CDR3 comprises 14 residues. Deletions cut 4 bases from V and 8 bases from J, with 14 bases between. Looked up from germline, CDR1 is LGHDT and CDR2 is YNNKEL (reference sequence). The CDR3 reads CASSLGGTVEKLFF. The CDR3 DNA follows: TGTGCCAGCAGCCTAGGGGGGACGGTCGAAAAACTGTTTTTT.

On this clonotype: Possible read error: a much larger clone is one base away. The chain uses TRBV7-9 and TRBJ2-1; D is possibly TRBD1 or TRBD2 (5 bases each). The CDR3 consists of 14 residues. The germline V and J ends were trimmed by 5 bases and 5 bases, with 13 bases remaining between them. CDR1 is SEHNR and CDR2 is FQNEAQ in the germline V gene (reference sequence). The CDR3 loop reads CASSAGSGHNEQFF. Here the CDR3 DNA reads TGTGCCAGCAGCGCAGGTTCGGGGCACAATGAGCAGTTCTTC.

This rearrangement joins TRBV6-5 to TRBJ2-7, with 7 bases aligning to TRBD2. Germline values: CDR1 MNHEY, CDR2 SVGAGI. CDR3 size: 14 residues. The trim removed 0 bases at V and 2 bases at J, leaving 1 base unmatched. CDR3 bases: TGTGCCAGCAGTTACTCCGGACTAGCCTACGAGCAGTACTTC. It encodes CASSYSGLAYEQYF.

This clonotype was seen a few times. The chain has TRBV2 and TRBJ1-3, with no clear D. The CDR3 loop spans 16 amino acids. Trimming stripped 4 bases from V and 0 bases from J, with 13 bases between. Per germline, CDR1 SNHLY and CDR2 FYNNEI. This CDR3 reads CASSAHPGISGNTIYF. The CDR3 nucleotides read TGTGCCAGCAGTGCCCACCCGGGCATCTCTGGAAACACCATATATTTT.

This clonotype came up many times. The CDR3 reads CATSRDPGGGADTQYF. CDR3 DNA sequence: TGTGCCACCAGCAGAGACCCAGGGGGCGGCGCAGATACGCAGTATTTT. This chain links TRBV15 with TRBJ2-3; 8 nucleotides align to TRBD1. V lost 0 bases, J lost 4 bases, and 6 bases stayed unmatched. There are 16 residues in the CDR3. The germline V gene encodes CDR1 LNHNV and CDR2 YYDKDF (reference sequence).

This clonotype was found a few times. Mismatch with germline at one junction end may stem from a read error. The chain joins TRBV12-3 or TRBV12-4 to TRBJ1-2; TRBD1 aligns across 8 bases. The CDR3 totals 14 residues. The CDR3 here is CTSRTTGVDYGYTF. As DNA, the CDR3 is TGTACCAGCAGGACGACAGGGGTAGACTATGGCTACACCTTC.

This clonotype has ten or more counts. V is TRBV20-1 and J is TRBJ2-3; possibly TRBD2 for D (5 bases). The CDR3 totals 13 residues. Germline V gene data show CDR1 as DFQATT and CDR2 as SNEGSKA (reference sequence). Trimming took 5 bases from V and 5 from J, leaving 14 bases between them. The CDR3 is CSAPLPGIDTQYF. Written as DNA, the CDR3 is TGCAGTGCTCCCCTACCCGGGATAGATACGCAGTATTTT.

Details on this clonotype: Relative to the germline gene, one junction end is altered; a read error may explain this. V usage is TRBV7-2 and J usage is TRBJ2-7; TRBD2 is a possible D gene (7 bases). The last part of the DNA fits TRBJ2-5 better; the J call may be wrong. The length of the CDR3 is 16 residues. Looked up from germline, CDR1 is SGHTA and CDR2 is FQGNSA. In DNA form, the CDR3 reads TGTGCCAGCAGCTTGAGTTTAGGGGGGGGCCAAGGGACCCAGTACTTC. As protein: CASSLSLGGGQGTQYF.

This clonotype was seen many times. The genes are TRBV6-6 and TRBJ1-2; D is possibly TRBD1 (5 bases). In germline, CDR1 is MNHNY, CDR2 SVGAGI (reference sequence). This CDR3 region has 14 residues. V lost 5 bases, J lost 4 bases, and 14 bases lay in between. CDR3 amino acids: CASSDRDGAYGYTF. CDR3 bases: TGTGCCAGCAGTGACCGGGACGGAGCCTATGGCTACACCTTC.

The V gene is TRBV7-2, the J gene TRBJ2-3, with D possibly being TRBD1 (6 bases). The CDR3 loop spans 13 amino acids. Germline V lookup: CDR1 SGHTA, CDR2 FQGNSA. V dropped 4 bases and J dropped 3 bases, with 8 bases sitting between them. The CDR3 DNA is TGTGCCAGCAGCTGGGGGCTGACAGATACGCAGTATTTT. It encodes CASSWGLTDTQYF. Variable domain in full (rest from reference TRBV7-2 and TRBJ2-3): GAGVSQSPSNKVTEKGKDVELRCDPISGHTALYWYRQSLGQGLEFLIYFQGNSAPDKSGLPSDRFSAERTGGSVSTLTIQRTQQEDSAVYLCASSWGLTDTQYFGPGTRLTVL.

A note on this clonotype: A read error may be the cause here, since a much bigger clone is one base away. The chain recombines TRBV6-4 with TRBJ2-7, with D uncertain. This CDR3 spans 14 amino acids. Germline values: CDR1 MRHNA, CDR2 SNTAGT. V gave up 4 bases and J gave up 7 bases, with 17 bases separating them. Written as DNA, the CDR3 is TGTGCCAGCAGTGCCTCGTTTGCCGTTAATGAGCAGTACTTC. Protein product: CASSASFAVNEQYF.

This sequence joins TRBV12-3 or TRBV12-4 and TRBJ2-5; weak D call: TRBD1 (6 bases). This CDR3 spans 15 amino acids. V was trimmed by 2 bases and J by 11 bases, leaving 21 bases between them. The CDR3 reads CASSLLGGPYNEQYF. The CDR3 coding sequence is TGTGCCAGCAGTTTACTAGGGGGACCCTACAATGAGCAGTACTTC.

This clonotype showed up many times. V and J are TRBV25-1 and TRBJ2-1; TRBD2 agrees at 13 bases. V lost 4 bases to trimming and J lost 5 bases; unmatched junction nucleotides: 5. This CDR3 comprises 16 residues. Germline-derived CDR1 and CDR2 are MGHDK and SYGVNS. The CDR3 region has the DNA TGTGCCAGCAGTGCGACGACTAGCGGGGGGCACAATGAGCAGTTCTTC. Protein sequence: CASSATTSGGHNEQFF.

The sample holds many counts of this clonotype. The chain carries TRBV11-2 and TRBJ1-1, with D possibly TRBD1 on 5 matching bases. The CDR3 covers 12 residues. The V end was cut by 6 bases, the J end by 3 bases, with 8 bases between. Germline V lookup: CDR1 SGHAT, CDR2 FQNNGV. The CDR3 protein is CASSNRYTEAFF. For the CDR3, the DNA is TGTGCCAGCAGTAACAGGTACACTGAAGCTTTCTTT.